What follows are 2 T cell receptor beta chains derived from one specimen sequenced in a study of T cell repertoires in cytomegalovirus infection. TCRdb reprocessed the reads via MiXCR and lists one record per CDR3 protein. The table records around 740,000 distinct CDR3 sequences, 35% to 40% of them present only once. The material sequenced was PBMCs. These receptors came from a human donor in good health (CMV status not recorded). Some clones in this sample may be carry-over from other donors' samples.

The chain employs TRBV7-8 and TRBJ1-2; no clear D. This CDR3 comprises 21 residues. V was cut by 0 bases and J by 1 base, with 27 bases left in between. Germline-derived CDR1 and CDR2 are SGHVS and FQNEAQ. Written as DNA, the CDR3 is TGTGCCAGCAGCTTAGCGCTGGATCCCCAGTTAAGCCCGTTACTTAACTATGGCTACACCTTC. Translated, it gives CASSLALDPQLSPLLNYGYTF.

Comment on this clonotype: With a much larger clone just one base away, this may be a read error. Likely a read error: the CDR3 ends without its conserved phenylalanine or tryptophan. This chain joins TRBV7-2 and TRBJ2-7; TRBD1 agrees at 7 bases. The V gene's germline CDR1 is SGHTA and CDR2 FQGNSA. The junction had 6 bases not matched to a gene; V was cut back by 1 base and J by 3 bases. This CDR3 has 15 residues. DNA of the CDR3: TGTGCCAGCAGCTTAGTCATAGGGGGCTACTACGAGCAGTACTTA. Translation gives CASSLVIGGYYEQYL.